One T cell receptor (beta chain) is described in this entry. Libraries were prepared by immunoSEQ multiplex PCR; TCRdb keeps only in-frame clonotypes and omits some of them. The sample has approximately 100,000 clones; 85% to 90% are singletons. Germline CDR1 is LNHNV and CDR2 is YYDKDF (reference sequence). This CDR3 has 14 amino acids. V was trimmed by 2 bases and J by 2 bases, leaving 9 bases between them. This entry belongs to a study of control samples from healthy donors and cancer patients. The source material was PBMCs. The V gene is TRBV15, the J gene TRBJ1-2; a weak D match, TRBD1 (5 bases). The source of this sequence is a man in his fifties or sixties with lung cancer. The CDR3 is CATSRPRQNYGYTF. The DNA for the CDR3 is TGTGCCACCAGCAGACCCCGACAGAACTATGGCTACACCTTC.